The 21 T cell receptor beta chains listed next were all sequenced from one sample in a study of shared T cell receptors in the human thymus. Clones were sequenced by immunoSEQ multiplex PCR, and TCRdb holds only the in-frame ones, with some missing. The sample contains about 660,000 clones, over 75% of which appear only once. These data also featured in a second study, about human thymus T cells.

Sequencing was carried out using thymocytes. The receptors here all came from a boy less than two years old with a congenital heart defect.

This clone was found a few times. In DNA, the CDR3 is TGTGCCAGCGGGCACCCGAACACCGGGGAGCTGTTTTTT. It yields the protein CASGHPNTGELFF. V is TRBV9 and J is TRBJ2-2; D is unclear. Germline V gene data show CDR1 as SGDLS and CDR2 as YYNGEE. The CDR3 covers 13 residues. Trimming stripped 7 bases from V and 0 bases from J, with 7 bases between.

The chain carries TRBV7-3 and TRBJ1-3; TRBD1 matches at 10 bases. The V gene's germline CDR1 is SGHTA and CDR2 FQGTGA. This CDR3 has 14 amino acids. V was pared by 4 bases and J by 7 bases, with 4 bases of the junction left unmatched. The CDR3 DNA reads TGTGCCAGCAGCTCCGGACAGGGGGGGAACACCATATATTTT. Amino acids: CASSSGQGGNTIYF.

The V call is TRBV7-8, the J call TRBJ2-7; the D is unclear. The CDR3 consists of 13 residues. Germline CDR1 reads SGHVS; CDR2 reads FQNEAQ. Trimming pared 1 base from V and 2 bases from J, leaving 6 bases between. DNA for the CDR3: TGTGCCAGCAGCTTAGGATCTACCTACGAGCAGTACTTC. Translated: CASSLGSTYEQYF.

The chain combines TRBV7-9 with TRBJ1-1, with D possibly matching TRBD1 (5 bases). The length of the CDR3 is 17 residues. Germline assignment: CDR1 SEHNR and CDR2 FQNEAQ (reference sequence). V lost 1 base to trimming and J lost 0 bases, with 15 bases between them. The CDR3 DNA reads TGTGCCAGCAGCTTAGATAATCGGGAGGGACTGAACACTGAAGCTTTCTTT. Protein sequence: CASSLDNREGLNTEAFF.

The CDR3 sequence is CASSLGHDGTNTGELFF. The CDR3 DNA is TGCGCCAGCAGCTTGGGTCACGACGGGACTAACACCGGGGAGCTGTTTTTT. V and J are TRBV5-1 and TRBJ2-2; D may be TRBD2 (6 bases). Germline assignment: CDR1 SGHRS and CDR2 YFSETQ. The CDR3 sequence is 17 residues long. Trimming took 0 bases from V and 2 from J, leaving 14 bases between them.

The V and J genes are TRBV18 and TRBJ1-5; a possible D gene is TRBD1 (5 bases). Per germline, CDR1 KGHSH and CDR2 LQKENI. The V and J ends lost 3 bases and 5 bases respectively, with 11 bases between them. This CDR3 contains 14 residues. The CDR3 DNA is TGTGCCAGCTCACCTCCGGGGGGTGATCAGCCCCAGCATTTT. The encoded protein is CASSPPGGDQPQHF.

The chain has TRBV27 and TRBJ2-7, with 11 bases that match TRBD2. The CDR3 runs 15 residues. Germline V gene sequence: CDR1 MNHEY, CDR2 SMNVEV (reference sequence). V shed 3 bases, J shed 5 bases, and the junction held 6 bases outside the gene matches. The CDR3 region is CASSFELAGVNEQYF. Here the CDR3 DNA reads TGTGCCAGCAGTTTCGAACTAGCGGGAGTCAACGAGCAGTACTTC.

The rearrangement links TRBV20-1 to TRBJ1-2; no firm D call. V was pared by 2 bases and J by 6 bases, with 7 bases between. Germline V gene sequence: CDR1 DFQATT, CDR2 SNEGSKA (reference sequence). The CDR3 extends over 11 amino acids. The CDR3, as DNA: TGCAGTGCTAGATCGCGGGATGGCTACACCTTC. It is translated as CSARSRDGYTF.

The chain recombines TRBV27 with TRBJ2-5; perhaps TRBD2 as D (6 bases). Germline CDR1 and CDR2: MNHEY and SMNVEV (reference sequence). The CDR3 spans 15 residues. V was trimmed by 5 bases and J by 4 bases, leaving 17 bases between them. CDR3 sequence reads: CASSPNRDSSETQYF. The CDR3 DNA reads TGTGCCAGCAGTCCTAACCGGGACTCGTCAGAGACCCAGTACTTC.

This clone was seen only once. The CDR3 sequence is CASSPNAGTGEAEQYF. The CDR3 DNA reads as TGTGCCAGCTCACCTAATGCTGGGACAGGGGAAGCAGAGCAGTACTTC. The J gene is TRBJ2-7, the V gene TRBV18; 10 bases map to TRBD1. The CDR3 sequence is 16 residues long. With V trimmed by 3 bases and J by 7 bases, 12 bases remained unmatched. The germline V gene encodes CDR1 KGHSH and CDR2 LQKENI. The full variable domain, with the rest looked up from reference TRBV18 and TRBJ2-7, is NAGVMQNPRHLVRRRGQEARLRCSPMKGHSHVYWYRQLPEEGLKFMVYLQKENIIDESGMPKERFSAEFPKEGPSILRIQQVVRGDSAAYFCASSPNAGTGEAEQYFGPGTRLTVT.

The chain is built from TRBV4-3 and TRBJ2-7, with a possible D match to TRBD1 (5 bases). CDR1 is LGHNA, CDR2 YSLEER, per germline. CDR3 size: 15 residues. Trimming stripped 0 bases from V and 5 bases from J, with 14 bases between. The CDR3 sequence is CASSQDIRTIDEQYF. CDR3 coding DNA: TGCGCCAGCAGCCAAGATATTCGGACAATCGACGAGCAGTACTTC.

The chain combines TRBV27 with TRBJ2-5; the D gene is possibly TRBD2 (6 bases). V dropped 4 bases and J dropped 5 bases, with 14 bases sitting between them. Germline CDR1 and CDR2: MNHEY and SMNVEV (reference sequence). The CDR3 has 14 amino acids. CDR3 nucleotides: TGTGCCAGCAGTTGGACTGGGACTTCGGAGACCCAGTACTTC. Translating it yields CASSWTGTSETQYF.

The rearrangement uses TRBV7-9 and TRBJ2-5; 7 positions match TRBD1. CDR3 length equals 13 residues. The ends lost 7 bases at V and 5 bases at J; junction bases unmatched: 7. Germline V gene lookup returns CDR1 SEHNR and CDR2 FQNEAQ (reference sequence). CDR3: CASTGQAIETQYF. The CDR3 DNA is TGTGCCAGCACCGGACAGGCGATTGAGACCCAGTACTTC.

The chain carries TRBV9 and TRBJ2-7; tentative D call: TRBD2 (5 bases). Trimming took off 2 bases at V and 0 bases at J, with 21 bases between the two ends. CDR1 and CDR2 (germline): SGDLS, YYNGEE. The CDR3 contains 18 residues. CDR3 sequence: CASSVVKYWEWASYEQYF. The CDR3 region has the DNA TGTGCCAGCAGCGTCGTCAAGTATTGGGAGTGGGCCTCCTACGAGCAGTACTTC.

The chain couples TRBV10-1 to TRBJ2-5; TRBD2 is a possible D gene (6 bases). The CDR3 length is 14 residues. Germline V CDR1 and CDR2: WNHNN, SYGVQD (reference sequence). V was pared by 4 bases and J by 3 bases, with 12 bases between. CDR3 sequence: CASSGLDPKETQYF. CDR3 sequence (DNA): TGCGCCAGCAGTGGACTAGACCCGAAAGAGACCCAGTACTTC.

The J gene is TRBJ2-1, the V gene TRBV27, with no clear D. V was cut by 8 bases and J by 2 bases, with 7 bases left in between. Germline V lookup: CDR1 MNHEY, CDR2 SMNVEV (reference sequence). CDR3 length equals 12 residues. In nucleotides, the CDR3 is TGTGCCAGCGCTCGCGCCTACAATGAGCAGTTCTTC. Residues: CASARAYNEQFF.

V usage is TRBV11-2 and J usage is TRBJ1-6; D gene ambiguous. Per germline, CDR1 SGHAT and CDR2 FQNNGV. This CDR3 region has 13 residues. V was cut by 0 bases and J by 13 bases, with 10 bases left in between. CDR3 sequence reads: CASSLEAGIPLHF. CDR3 bases: TGTGCCAGCAGCTTAGAGGCGGGTATTCCCCTCCACTTT.

The CDR3 DNA sequence: TGTGCCAGCAGCAACAGGGGCAATTCACCCCTCCACTTT. Translation gives CASSNRGNSPLHF. This chain links TRBV5-4 with TRBJ1-6; 7 bases are a match to TRBD1. Germline V gives CDR1 SGHNT, CDR2 YYREEE (reference sequence). Germline trimming cut 4 bases from V and 7 bases from J; bases unmatched to any gene: 2. This CDR3 is built from 13 residues.

The chain uses TRBV4-1 and TRBJ1-4; 9 nucleotides line up with TRBD1. Germline V gene sequence: CDR1 MGHRA, CDR2 YSYEKL. The CDR3 runs to 16 residues. J lost 6 bases, V lost 4 bases, and 9 bases had no gene match. The CDR3 sequence: CASSPGGTGGYEKLFF. In DNA, the CDR3 is TGCGCCAGCAGCCCCGGTGGCACAGGGGGCTATGAAAAACTGTTTTTT.

CDR3 sequence (DNA): TGTGCCAGCAGCTTACGGCGGGAGGGCCGAGACAATGAGCAGTTCTTC. It is translated as CASSLRREGRDNEQFF. This chain links TRBV7-8 with TRBJ2-1; 9 bases are shared with TRBD2. The V gene's germline CDR1 is SGHVS and CDR2 FQNEAQ. CDR3 length: 16 residues. V lost 2 bases to trimming and J lost 5 bases; unmatched junction nucleotides: 7.

V usage is TRBV7-2 and J usage is TRBJ1-4, with 7 bases lining up with TRBD1. The V gene's germline CDR1 is SGHTA and CDR2 FQGNSA. The V and J ends lost 5 bases and 4 bases, in that order; junction bases with no gene match: 7. This CDR3 contains 15 residues. CDR3 nucleotides: TGTGCCAGCAGCCGAACAGGGGACCTTAATGAAAAACTGTTTTTT. It specifies CASSRTGDLNEKLFF.